These 28 T cell receptor beta chains came from one sample sequenced in a study of CD8 T cells in Susac syndrome. Reverse transcription used roughly 0.5 to 1 ug RNA and random hexamers. MiXCR was run by TCRdb on the immunoSEQ multiplex PCR reads, yielding one entry per CDR3 protein. The sample has 120,000 or so distinct CDR3 sequences; around 94% are singletons. Sequencing was carried out using CD8+ T cells from PBMCs. The receptors here all came from a human donor with Susac syndrome.

The gene calls are TRBV10-3 and TRBJ2-7; D gene unclear. Germline V lookup: CDR1 ENHRY, CDR2 SYGVKD. The CDR3 spans 13 residues. V was trimmed by 5 bases and J by 1 base, leaving 9 bases between them. The CDR3 nucleotides are TGTGCCATCAGTTCTTCCGGATCCTACGAGCAGTACTTC. Its translation: CAISSSGSYEQYF.

The chain has TRBV19 and TRBJ1-2; 7 positions agree with TRBD1. Germline V gene lookup returns CDR1 LNHDA and CDR2 SQIVND (reference sequence). J was trimmed by 7 bases and V by 5 bases; bases with no gene match: 10. CDR3 length: 14 residues. CDR3 DNA sequence: TGTGCCAGTAGTTCTATCGACAGGGTCCTTGGCTACACCTTC. It codes for CASSSIDRVLGYTF. Filled out from reference TRBV19 and TRBJ1-2, the complete variable domain reads DGGITQSPKYLFRKEGQNVTLSCEQNLNHDAMYWYRQDPGQGLRLIYYSQIVNDFQKGDIAEGYSVSREKKESFPLTVTSAQKNPTAFYLCASSSIDRVLGYTFGSGTRLTVV.

The genes are TRBV18 and TRBJ2-1; perhaps TRBD2 as D (5 bases). CDR1 is KGHSH and CDR2 is LQKENI in the germline V gene. V was cut by 0 bases and J by 2 bases, with 11 bases left in between. CDR3 length: 16 amino acids. The DNA for the CDR3 is TGTGCCAGCTCACCACCTAGGGTAGCGCCCTACAATGAGCAGTTCTTC. Translating gives CASSPPRVAPYNEQFF.

This chain joins TRBV9 and TRBJ2-7, with 9 bases matching TRBD2. Germline CDR1 reads SGDLS; CDR2 reads YYNGEE. The junction had 8 bases not matched to a gene; V was cut back by 4 bases and J by 3 bases. The CDR3 loop spans 15 amino acids. The CDR3 spells CASSPRLADIYEQYF. CDR3 coding DNA: TGTGCCAGCAGCCCCCGACTAGCGGACATCTACGAGCAGTACTTC.

The chain couples TRBV30 to TRBJ2-7, with 7 nucleotides matching TRBD1. Germline CDR1 reads GTSNPN; CDR2 reads SVGIG (reference sequence). V dropped 5 bases and J dropped 2; count of bases not matched to a gene: 3. This CDR3 spans 12 amino acids. CDR3 coding DNA: TGTGCCTGGGCTGACAGGGCCTACGAGCAGTACTTC. Residues: CAWADRAYEQYF.

The chain combines TRBV20-1 with TRBJ2-7; perhaps TRBD2 as D (5 bases). CDR1 DFQATT and CDR2 SNEGSKA come from the germline V gene (reference sequence). The CDR3 sequence is 13 residues long. V gave up 2 bases and J gave up 5 bases, with 13 bases separating them. This CDR3 reads CSARNGILHEQYF. The CDR3 nucleotides read TGCAGTGCTAGAAACGGGATCCTCCACGAGCAGTACTTC.

The J gene is TRBJ1-1, the V gene TRBV6-6, with no clear D. Trimming took 8 bases from V and 0 from J, leaving 7 bases between them. The CDR3 loop spans 12 amino acids. Germline CDR1 MNHNY, CDR2 SVGAGI (reference sequence). The CDR3 reads CASQHLNTEAFF. Here the CDR3 DNA reads TGTGCCAGCCAGCACTTGAACACTGAAGCTTTCTTT.

The CDR3 spells CASTSPLYTF. Written as DNA, the CDR3 is TGTGCCTCCACCAGTCCCCTCTACACCTTC. This chain uses TRBV30 with TRBJ1-2; the D is unclear. With 7 bases removed from V and 10 bases from J, the gap between germline ends came to 13 bases. The CDR3 consists of 10 residues. CDR1 is GTSNPN, CDR2 SVGIG, per germline (reference sequence). The complete variable domain, with remaining parts taken from reference TRBV30 and TRBJ1-2, reads SQTIHQWPATLVQPVGSPLSLECTVEGTSNPNLYWYRQAAGRGLQLLFYSVGIGQISSEVPQNLSASRPQDRQFILSSKKLLLSDSGFYLCASTSPLYTFGSGTRLTVV.

V usage is TRBV5-4 and J usage is TRBJ2-1, with D possibly being TRBD1 (5 bases). Germline-derived CDR1 and CDR2 are SGHNT and YYREEE (reference sequence). V was shortened by 0 bases and J by 5 bases, with 15 bases between the two germline ends. This CDR3 spans 16 amino acids. CDR3 region: CASSLEGPDSHNEQFF. CDR3 in DNA: TGTGCCAGCAGCTTGGAAGGCCCAGACAGTCACAATGAGCAGTTCTTC.

The chain has TRBV5-6 and TRBJ2-1; 8 bases are shared with TRBD1. CDR1 SGHDT and CDR2 YYEEEE come from the germline V gene. V was clipped by 2 bases and J by 8 bases; unmatched bases: 15. The CDR3 contains 17 residues. CDR3 loop: CASSLYRTDRAEYEQFF. The CDR3 DNA reads as TGTGCCAGCAGCTTATACCGCACGGACAGGGCGGAATATGAGCAGTTCTTC.

The V call is TRBV6-2 or TRBV6-3, the J call TRBJ2-7; TRBD1 aligns across 9 bases. Germline CDR1 reads MNHEY; CDR2 reads SVGEGT. V shed 8 bases, J shed 3 bases, and the junction held 2 bases outside the gene matches. This CDR3 is 12 amino acids long. CDR3 nucleotide sequence: TGTGCCAGCGGGGACAGGGACTACGAGCAGTACTTC. Its protein product is CASGDRDYEQYF.

The V gene is TRBV4-2, the J gene TRBJ2-7, with 9 bases that match TRBD2. Trimming at V came to 0 bases and at J to 1 base, leaving 10 bases not matched to a gene. Germline V gene data show CDR1 as LGHNA and CDR2 as YNFKEQ. The CDR3 is made up of 18 amino acids. The CDR3 loop is CASSQEKVAGELSYEQYF. Written as DNA, the CDR3 is TGTGCCAGCAGCCAAGAGAAGGTAGCGGGGGAGCTATCCTACGAGCAGTACTTC.

This clonotype appeared a single time. V gene TRBV7-3 combines with J gene TRBJ2-1; 9 positions match TRBD2. The CDR3 totals 17 residues. V shed 4 bases and J 8 bases; nucleotides not matched to a gene: 15. Germline values: CDR1 SGHTA, CDR2 FQGTGA. CDR3 protein: CASSSLSSGTPFDEQFF. The DNA of the CDR3 is TGTGCCAGCAGCTCCCTTTCTAGCGGGACCCCTTTCGATGAGCAGTTCTTC. Full variable domain (outside the CDR3, taken from reference TRBV7-3 and TRBJ2-1): GAGVSQTPSNKVTEKGKYVELRCDPISGHTALYWYRQSLGQGPEFLIYFQGTGAADDSGLPNDRFFAVRPEGSVSTLKIQRTERGDSAVYLCASSSLSSGTPFDEQFFGPGTRLTVL.

The chain is built from TRBV12-3 or TRBV12-4 and TRBJ2-1, with 9 bases fitting TRBD1. This CDR3 region has 15 residues. V lost 6 bases and J lost 8; bases outside the gene matches: 11. CDR3 DNA: TGTGCCAGCAGCCCTCCGGGACAGGGTCGCCATGAGCAGTTCTTC. As protein: CASSPPGQGRHEQFF.

This chain uses TRBV9 with TRBJ1-5; unclear D gene. The CDR3 has 14 amino acids. Germline CDR1 reads SGDLS; CDR2 reads YYNGEE. V gave up 0 bases and J gave up 9 bases, with 13 bases separating them. CDR3 sequence reads: CASSVGAERGPQHF. As DNA, the CDR3 is TGTGCCAGCAGCGTAGGGGCCGAACGTGGGCCCCAGCATTTT.

The V gene is TRBV30, the J gene TRBJ2-1; 8 nucleotides line up with TRBD2. Germline values: CDR1 GTSNPN, CDR2 SVGIG (reference sequence). Germline trimming cut 0 bases from V and 10 bases from J; bases unmatched to any gene: 11. CDR3 length: 15 residues. The CDR3 coding sequence is TGTGCCTGGAGTGTACCAGCGGGGGCGGGCTACGAGCAGTTCTTC. Translation gives CAWSVPAGAGYEQFF.

CDR3 in amino acids: CSVIGLYGYTF. In DNA, the CDR3 is TGCAGCGTAATAGGACTTTATGGCTACACCTTC. The chain carries TRBV29-1 and TRBJ1-2; D remains ambiguous. The germline V gene has CDR1 SQVTM and CDR2 ANQGSEA. CDR3 length equals 11 residues. V lost 6 bases and J 5 bases, leaving 10 bases between the germline ends.

This clonotype showed up just once. V usage is TRBV20-1 and J usage is TRBJ1-1; no reliable D call. The germline V and J ends were trimmed by 3 bases and 0 bases, with 11 bases remaining between them. This CDR3 is built from 14 residues. Germline V lookup: CDR1 DFQATT, CDR2 SNEGSKA (reference sequence). CDR3 protein: CSASSPDMNTEAFF. CDR3 sequence (DNA): TGCAGTGCTAGTAGTCCGGATATGAACACTGAAGCTTTCTTT.

J is TRBJ2-5 and V is TRBV7-9; TRBD2 agrees at 9 bases. Germline V gene lookup returns CDR1 SEHNR and CDR2 FQNEAQ (reference sequence). The V gene end was trimmed by 2 bases and the J gene end by 9 bases; junction bases not matched to a gene: 13. CDR3 size: 16 residues. The CDR3 region has the DNA TGTGCCAGCAGCTTAACCCTAGCGGGATCTGGAAGAGCCCAGTACTTC. Protein: CASSLTLAGSGRAQYF.

The chain combines TRBV2 with TRBJ1-1; TRBD1 aligns across 9 bases. CDR3 size: 15 residues. CDR1 SNHLY and CDR2 FYNNEI come from the germline V gene. V trimming: 6 bases; J trimming: 3 bases; junction bases outside the gene matches: 8. The CDR3 DNA follows: TGTGCCAGCAGGGTTGGACAGGGGCTCGACACTGAAGCTTTCTTT. Its protein product is CASRVGQGLDTEAFF. Full variable domain (missing parts from reference TRBV2 and TRBJ1-1): EPEVTQTPSHQVTQMGQEVILRCVPISNHLYFYWYRQILGQKVEFLVSFYNNEISEKSEIFDDQFSVERPDGSNFTLKIRSTKLEDSAMYFCASRVGQGLDTEAFFGQGTRLTVV.

The rearrangement uses TRBV7-2 and TRBJ2-7, with no clear D. CDR1 and CDR2 from the germline V gene are SGHTA and FQGNSA. Between the trimmed V and J ends, which lost 5 bases and 1 base, there was a span of 9 bases. CDR3 size: 13 residues. Written as DNA, the CDR3 is TGTGCCAGCAGCCAAGGAATGTCCTACGAGCAGTACTTC. Its protein product is CASSQGMSYEQYF.

The chain combines TRBV20-1 with TRBJ2-5; 7 nucleotides match TRBD1. Germline V CDR1 and CDR2: DFQATT, SNEGSKA (reference sequence). The CDR3 contains 14 residues. The V gene end was trimmed by 3 bases and the J gene end by 5 bases; junction bases not matched to a gene: 9. CDR3 DNA: TGCAGTGCTAGGGGGACAGCCCAAAGCGAGACCCAGTACTTC. Residues: CSARGTAQSETQYF.

The chain combines TRBV14 with TRBJ2-5, with D possibly TRBD2 on 6 matching bases. This CDR3 is built from 14 residues. Germline V gene data show CDR1 as SGHDN and CDR2 as FVKESK. Trimming pared 4 bases from V and 1 base from J, leaving 10 bases between. CDR3 bases: TGTGCCAGCAGCCGCCCGGGACTCCAAGAGACCCAGTACTTC. Translating gives CASSRPGLQETQYF. The full variable domain, in which reference TRBV14 and TRBJ2-5 provide the parts outside the CDR3, is EAGVTQFPSHSVIEKGQTVTLRCDPISGHDNLYWYRRVMGKEIKFLLHFVKESKQDESGMPNNRFLAERTGGTYSTLKVQPAELEDSGVYFCASSRPGLQETQYFGPGTRLLVL.

Here the CDR3 reads CSVPSFGAGAYGYTF. The CDR3 DNA sequence: TGCAGCGTGCCCTCGTTCGGGGCAGGGGCCTATGGCTACACCTTC. The chain carries TRBV29-1 and TRBJ1-2; a weak D match, TRBD1 (6 bases). Trimming removed 6 bases at V and 4 bases at J, with 21 bases between. This CDR3 region has 15 residues. The germline V gene encodes CDR1 SQVTM and CDR2 ANQGSEA.

The CDR3 spells CASRTGPAEAFF. The CDR3 coding sequence is TGTGCCAGCAGGACGGGCCCCGCTGAAGCTTTCTTT. The V and J genes are TRBV25-1 and TRBJ1-1; D is unclear. V dropped 6 bases and J dropped 6 bases, with 11 bases sitting between them. This CDR3 is 12 amino acids long. The germline CDR1 and CDR2 sequences are MGHDK and SYGVNS.

The rearrangement uses TRBV20-1 and TRBJ2-5; TRBD2 agrees at 10 bases. Germline values: CDR1 DFQATT, CDR2 SNEGSKA (reference sequence). The CDR3 sequence is 16 residues long. J was trimmed by 3 bases and V by 5 bases; bases with no gene match: 12. The CDR3 reads CSALPLVLAGEETQYF. DNA for the CDR3: TGCAGTGCTCTCCCACTGGTCCTAGCGGGAGAAGAGACCCAGTACTTC.

CDR3 amino acids: CASSLGTGGEKLFF. For the CDR3, the DNA is TGTGCCAGCAGCCTCGGGACAGGGGGTGAAAAACTGTTTTTT. V and J are TRBV27 and TRBJ1-4; 11 positions agree with TRBD1. Per germline, CDR1 MNHEY and CDR2 SMNVEV (reference sequence). Trimming removed 6 bases from V and 7 bases from J; junction bases left unmatched: 4. This CDR3 is built from 14 residues.

The chain uses TRBV30 and TRBJ1-5, with TRBD1 matching over 7 bases. The CDR3 is made up of 15 amino acids. Germline trimming cut 0 bases from V and 1 base from J; bases unmatched to any gene: 3. Germline loops: CDR1 GTSNPN, CDR2 SVGIG (reference sequence). CDR3 region: CAWSVQGSSNQPQHF. The DNA of the CDR3 is TGTGCCTGGAGTGTACAGGGGTCGAGCAATCAGCCCCAGCATTTT.